Given below is one T cell receptor (beta chain) in context. This clone appeared a single time. Its antigen is still unknown. No base-level quality is on record; no much larger clone is a single base apart. The sample's treatment or condition label, in plain terms: 15 to 20 received Ad26.COV2.S at low or high dose, single or two shots; about 5 received placebo; per-sample allocation not given. For vaccine and placebo recipients, the sequenced repertoires came from samples collected on day 63 after the first injection. Cohort 1b enrolled about two dozen adults aged 18-55 years at a single site in Boston, USA, between 29 July and 7 August 2020. As a vaccine, Ad26.COV2.S was a replication-incompetent adenovirus type 26 vector that expressed a prefusion-stabilized SARS-CoV-2 spike protein derived from the original Wuhan strain. From a lookup of the germline V gene, CDR1 and CDR2 are SGHRS and YFSETQ. The trim is 4 bases for V and 2 bases for J, with a gap of 13 bases between the germline ends. The CDR3 goes from the cysteine to the phenylalanine over 14 residues. CDR3 DNA only is kept here, 42 bases in frame from base 1.

This entry comes from a study of Ad26.COV2.S vaccination and SARS-CoV-2 variants (dated by TCRdb to the early 2020s). For context, the study as a whole: Vaccine-arm donors came from COV1001, a multicentre, randomized, double-blind, placebo-controlled phase I-IIa trial of Ad26.COV2.S in healthy adults. A total of 32 samples were included in the TCR-sequenced set, comprising approximately 20 Ad26.COV2.S vaccine recipients, 5 placebo recipients and 8 SARS-CoV-2 convalescent individuals. Blinding of investigators to trial group allocation was maintained during experiments and outcome assessment. Sequencing of the TCRbeta repertoire served to evaluate the specificity and breadth of SARS-CoV-2-reactive T cell receptors following Ad26.COV2.S vaccination. Trial participants were randomized into five groups of five: low-dose or high-dose Ad26.COV2.S given once or twice, or placebo on both occasions. Ad26.COV2.S was administered intramuscularly at 5 x 10^10 or 1 x 10^11 viral particles, either as a single shot or as two shots given 56 days apart.

TCRbeta CDR3 regions were sequenced with the immunoSEQ Assay. After extraction, genomic DNA underwent amplification by bias-controlled multiplex PCR, followed by high-throughput sequencing. The paper's processing steps were these. To quantify the absolute abundance of every unique TCRbeta CDR3 region, sequences were collapsed and filtered. Usable DNA was measured by amplifying reference genes present in all nucleated cells, and TCRbeta template counts were normalized to that usable DNA to estimate T cell fraction. Repertoire TCRs were annotated as SARS-CoV-2-specific when V gene, CDR3 amino acid sequence and J gene were exactly matched to a known reactive TCR set. The reference SARS-CoV-2 TCR set came from MIRA and was filtered for enrichment in COVID-19-positive ImmuneCODE repertoires, removing public or cross-reactive TCRs. Using the MIRA antigens, annotated TCRs were further analysed by specific ORF or by position within an ORF. Breadth was defined as annotated unique rearrangements over total unique productive rearrangements; depth was the summed frequency of those rearrangements. TCR breadth was compared between groups using two-sided Wilcoxon rank-sum tests. TCRdb mirrors the immuneACCESS table, restricted to in-frame sequences. Some clones are absent from its copies; in checked studies, under half trace to an unresolved V gene, and the reason for the others is unknown. Clonal size and the V and J genes are those of that table, whereas D and trimming came from the DNA. This sample lists some 250,000 clones; roughly 90% were detected once. The ten largest clonotypes hold about 10% of the sample.

What the research found in general, with its limitations: The study lacked the statistical power to compare responses across vaccine doses or regimens. According to the authors, total T cell responses may have been underestimated by the TCR breadth and depth analyses. After vaccination, spike-specific CD8+ and CD4+ T cell responses were reported to show substantial breadth. Comparable non-spike TCR breadth was observed between vaccine and placebo recipients, consistent with only spike being contained in the vaccine. Ad26.COV2.S recipients had higher spike-specific TCR breadth than placebo recipients (P = 0.0014).

Recombination linked TRBV5-1 to TRBJ2-7; the D gene is not confidently resolved. The sequences come from peripheral blood, collected in a trial of Ad26.COV2.S vaccine versus placebo. The TCR was taken from a person aged 18-65 years who received the Ad26.COV2.S COVID-19 vaccine or a placebo. The sequenced DNA is TGCGCCAGCAGCCCCGGGCCCGAGGCCTACGAGCAGTACTTC. It is translated as CASSPGPEAYEQYF.